Below are 19 T cell receptor beta chains sequenced from a single sample in a study of early T cells in non-severe SARS-CoV-2 infection. TCRdb independently ran MiXCR on the 5' RACE reads; one entry per CDR3 protein. The data contain more than 20,000 distinct CDR3 sequences, around 3.5% of them seen just once; the ten biggest clones take up 5.5% to 7%. What was sequenced was whole blood. All receptors derive from an adult who was a healthcare worker with PCR-confirmed SARS-CoV-2 infection or an uninfected control (not recorded which).

This clonotype was picked up many times. This sequence joins TRBV20-1 and TRBJ1-1; D not resolved. Germline V CDR1 and CDR2: DFQATT, SNEGSKA (reference sequence). The CDR3 sequence is 11 residues long. Between the trimmed V and J ends, which lost 0 bases and 1 base, there was a span of 0 bases. The CDR3 is CSARENTEAFF. CDR3 sequence (DNA): TGCAGTGCTAGAGAGAACACTGAAGCTTTCTTT.

This clonotype ranks as medium-sized. The gene calls are TRBV7-2 and TRBJ1-5; perhaps TRBD1 as D (6 bases). The V gene lost 4 bases and the J gene lost 1 base, with 8 bases spanning the gap. Germline values: CDR1 SGHTA, CDR2 FQGNSA. This CDR3 contains 14 residues. The DNA of the CDR3 is TGTGCCAGCAGCTCCGGACAGAGCAATCAGCCCCAGCATTTT. It translates to CASSSGQSNQPQHF.

This clonotype was found many times. This chain uses TRBV20-1 with TRBJ2-6; D unresolved. Germline V gene lookup returns CDR1 DFQATT and CDR2 SNEGSKA (reference sequence). This CDR3 has 15 residues. Deletions cut 3 bases from V and 2 bases from J, with 11 bases between. The CDR3 region has the DNA TGCAGTGCTAGGCCCCAAGACACTGGGGCCAACGTCCTGACTTTC. Its protein product is CSARPQDTGANVLTF.

This clonotype was counted many times. The chain uses TRBV20-1 and TRBJ1-2, with a possible D match to TRBD1 (5 bases). This CDR3 has 12 amino acids. Trimming took 0 bases from V and 8 from J, leaving 10 bases between them. CDR1 and CDR2 (germline): DFQATT, SNEGSKA (reference sequence). CDR3 coding DNA: TGCAGTGCTAGAGATCTTCGGGACGGCTACACCTTC. Amino acids: CSARDLRDGYTF.

This clonotype was detected ten times or more. CDR3 DNA: TGTGCCAGCAGCCACAGGGGAACCGGGGAGCTGTTTTTT. It codes for CASSHRGTGELFF. The rearrangement uses TRBV7-2 and TRBJ2-2; 7 bases match TRBD1. The CDR3 covers 13 residues. CDR1 SGHTA and CDR2 FQGNSA come from the germline V gene. V gave up 5 bases and J gave up 5 bases; unmatched junction bases: 2. The full variable domain, with the rest looked up from reference TRBV7-2 and TRBJ2-2, is GAGVSQSPSNKVTEKGKDVELRCDPISGHTALYWYRQSLGQGLEFLIYFQGNSAPDKSGLPSDRFSAERTGGSVSTLTIQRTQQEDSAVYLCASSHRGTGELFFGEGSRLTVL.

This clonotype was picked up a small number of times. V usage is TRBV4-1 and J usage is TRBJ2-1; D possibly uses TRBD1 or TRBD2 (5 bases each). The CDR3 spans 15 residues. From germline, CDR1 is MGHRA and CDR2 YSYEKL. V was cut by 2 bases and J by 5 bases, with 13 bases left in between. The CDR3 DNA is TGCGCCAGCAGCCAACCCCGGGACGTAAACAATGAGCAGTTCTTC. This translates into CASSQPRDVNNEQFF.

This clonotype is a singleton in its sample. The chain has TRBV10-3 and TRBJ1-1, with D perhaps matching TRBD1 (5 bases). CDR3 length equals 14 residues. Germline values: CDR1 ENHRY, CDR2 SYGVKD. V shed 1 base and J shed 5 bases, with 11 bases lying between them. CDR3 nucleotides: TGTGCCATCAGTGAGTATATGGAGGGGACTGAAGCTTTCTTT. It yields the protein CAISEYMEGTEAFF.

This clonotype occurred many times. The chain uses TRBV20-1 and TRBJ2-1, with D maybe TRBD2 (6 bases). V was shortened by 5 bases and J by 5 bases, with 13 bases between the two germline ends. The germline CDR1 and CDR2 sequences are DFQATT and SNEGSKA (reference sequence). The CDR3 is 13 amino acids. CDR3 region: CSAGSGGNNEQFF. The CDR3 DNA follows: TGCAGTGCTGGATCCGGGGGAAACAATGAGCAGTTCTTC.

This clonotype was counted a few times. The V call is TRBV20-1, the J call TRBJ1-1, with D possibly TRBD1 on 5 matching bases. There are 11 residues in the CDR3. Trimming took 6 bases from V and 7 from J, leaving 12 bases between them. CDR1 DFQATT and CDR2 SNEGSKA come from the germline V gene (reference sequence). DNA of the CDR3: TGCAGTGCCCGAGGGACCGGTGAAGCTTTCTTT. Amino acid sequence: CSARGTGEAFF.

This clonotype was recorded at least ten times. This sequence joins TRBV20-1 and TRBJ2-1, with unresolved D. The germline V and J ends were trimmed by 6 bases and 0 bases, with 12 bases remaining between them. In germline, CDR1 is DFQATT, CDR2 SNEGSKA (reference sequence). The CDR3 sequence is 14 residues long. The CDR3 DNA reads TGCAGTGCAGCTACGCCAAGCTCCTACAATGAGCAGTTCTTC. Protein: CSAATPSSYNEQFF.

Ten or more counts support this clonotype. The CDR3 DNA sequence: TGTGCCAGCAGTTTTCCCCCAGGGAACGAGCAGTACTTC. Its protein product is CASSFPPGNEQYF. The genes are TRBV27 and TRBJ2-7; D perhaps matches TRBD1 (5 bases). The V end lost 3 bases, the J end lost 5 bases, and 11 bases lay between the germline ends. CDR1 and CDR2 (germline): MNHEY, SMNVEV (reference sequence). The CDR3 spans 13 residues.

In this sample, this clonotype turned up many times. DNA of the CDR3: TGCGCCAGCAGCCAAGATAAGGACACTGAAGCTTTCTTT. Amino acid sequence: CASSQDKDTEAFF. This chain links TRBV4-1 with TRBJ1-1; D not resolved. The CDR3 runs 13 residues. The V end was cut by 0 bases, the J end by 3 bases, with 5 bases between. CDR1 is MGHRA, CDR2 YSYEKL, per germline.

This clonotype was found many times. The chain recombines TRBV24-1 with TRBJ2-7; 12 bases match TRBD2. The germline V gene encodes CDR1 KGHDR and CDR2 SFDVKD. The trim removed 6 bases at V and 7 bases at J, leaving 3 bases unmatched. The CDR3 sequence is 13 residues long. Written as DNA, the CDR3 is TGTGCCACCAGTTTGACTAGCGGGAGTGAGCAGTACTTC. Translated, it gives CATSLTSGSEQYF.

This sequence joins TRBV19 and TRBJ2-2; TRBD1 matches 8 bases. With V trimmed by 6 bases and J by 7 bases, 10 bases remained unmatched. Germline V lookup: CDR1 LNHDA, CDR2 SQIVND (reference sequence). The CDR3 spans 15 residues. This CDR3 reads CASSAGQGVGGELFF. In DNA form, the CDR3 reads TGTGCCAGTAGCGCTGGACAGGGTGTAGGCGGGGAGCTGTTTTTT.

This clonotype was detected many times. The chain recombines TRBV12-3 or TRBV12-4 with TRBJ1-1; D gene ambiguous. The CDR3 is made up of 17 amino acids. V lost 3 bases and J lost 1, with 18 bases in between. The CDR3: CASSFSTLPIRNTEAFF. The DNA for the CDR3 is TGTGCCAGCAGTTTTTCTACACTGCCAATTCGGAACACTGAAGCTTTCTTT.

This clonotype was recorded at least ten times. The chain uses TRBV12-3 or TRBV12-4 and TRBJ2-5, with TRBD1 matching over 8 bases. Trimming at V came to 4 bases and at J to 4 bases, leaving 8 bases not matched to a gene. The CDR3 consists of 15 residues. The CDR3 is CASSSLQGVGETQYF. CDR3 sequence (DNA): TGTGCCAGCAGTTCACTACAGGGGGTTGGAGAGACCCAGTACTTC.

This clonotype was seen ten or more times. V and J are TRBV5-4 and TRBJ1-2, with 11 bases lining up with TRBD1. Trimming at V came to 5 bases and at J to 6 bases, leaving 9 bases not matched to a gene. The CDR3 consists of 15 residues. Looked up from germline, CDR1 is SGHNT and CDR2 is YYREEE (reference sequence). This CDR3 reads CASSWDRGTRNGYTF. The CDR3 DNA follows: TGTGCCAGCAGTTGGGACAGGGGGACTCGAAATGGCTACACCTTC.

The table lists this clonotype with a count of one. V and J are TRBV10-3 and TRBJ2-7; no clear D gene. The V end was cut by 0 bases, the J end by 1 base, with 10 bases between. The V gene's germline CDR1 is ENHRY and CDR2 SYGVKD. The CDR3 spans 15 residues. The chain's CDR3 is CAISESGGPSYEQYF. For the CDR3, the DNA is TGTGCCATCAGTGAGTCTGGTGGACCGTCCTACGAGCAGTACTTC.

Ten or more counts support this clonotype. V is TRBV29-1 and J is TRBJ2-1; TRBD2 aligns across 7 bases. This CDR3 is 14 amino acids long. The germline gives CDR1 SQVTM, CDR2 ANQGSEA. The junction had 11 bases not matched to a gene; V was cut back by 2 bases and J by 10 bases. The CDR3 protein is CSVEPGQGGREQFF. Here the CDR3 DNA reads TGCAGCGTTGAACCAGGGCAGGGAGGGAGAGAGCAGTTCTTC.